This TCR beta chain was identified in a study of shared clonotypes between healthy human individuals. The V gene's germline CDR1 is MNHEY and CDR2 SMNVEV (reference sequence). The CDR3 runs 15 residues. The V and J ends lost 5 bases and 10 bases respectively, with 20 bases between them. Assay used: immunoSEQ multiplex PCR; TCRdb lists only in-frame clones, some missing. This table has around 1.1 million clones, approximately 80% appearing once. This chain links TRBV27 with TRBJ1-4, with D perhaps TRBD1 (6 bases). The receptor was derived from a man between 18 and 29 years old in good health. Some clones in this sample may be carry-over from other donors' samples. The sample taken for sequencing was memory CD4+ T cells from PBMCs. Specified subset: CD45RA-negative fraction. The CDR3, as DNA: TGTGCCAGCAGTCCCTCAGGGGCGAGCCGGGCAAAACTGTTTTTT. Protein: CASSPSGASRAKLFF.